These 7 T cell receptor beta chains were sequenced from one sample in a study of T cell changes during pregnancy in multiple sclerosis. Profiling relied on immunoSEQ multiplex PCR, and the TCRdb table lists in-frame clones only, not all of them. In the table there are about 59,000 clones, about 94% of which are singletons. The material sequenced was CD8+ T cells from peripheral blood mononuclear cells, taken after pregnancy. These receptors were obtained from a female donor with multiple sclerosis, enrolled in a pregnancy study.

The chain combines TRBV9 with TRBJ2-7; 7 bases agree with TRBD2. The trim removed 0 bases at V and 7 bases at J, leaving 13 bases unmatched. CDR3 length equals 16 residues. Germline CDR1 is SGDLS and CDR2 is YYNGEE. CDR3 nucleotides: TGTGCCAGCAGCGTAGTATCCGGGGAGGGCCAAGGGGAGCAGTACTTC. Translated, it gives CASSVVSGEGQGEQYF.

The gene calls are TRBV14 and TRBJ2-3; 10 bases fit TRBD1. Per germline, CDR1 SGHDN and CDR2 FVKESK. The CDR3 is made up of 15 amino acids. The trim removed 5 bases at V and 5 bases at J, leaving 7 bases unmatched. CDR3 amino acids: CASSKLGQGIDTQYF. CDR3 DNA sequence: TGTGCCAGCAGCAAATTGGGACAGGGGATAGATACGCAGTATTTT.

The rearrangement joins TRBV29-1 to TRBJ2-1; 9 bases agree with TRBD2. V lost 5 bases, J lost 9 bases, and 8 bases stayed unmatched. This CDR3 is built from 13 residues. Germline loops: CDR1 SQVTM, CDR2 ANQGSEA. Written as DNA, the CDR3 is TGCAGCGTTCAATTAGCGGGAGCAATTGAGCAGTTCTTC. Protein product: CSVQLAGAIEQFF.

The chain is built from TRBV10-1 and TRBJ1-1; 8 positions match TRBD1. The CDR3 has 13 amino acids. The J segment lost 6 bases and the V segment lost 4 bases, leaving 4 bases of the junction unmatched. The germline gives CDR1 WNHNN, CDR2 SYGVQD (reference sequence). The CDR3 reads CASSGQGSPEAFF. Here the CDR3 DNA reads TGCGCCAGCAGTGGACAGGGGAGTCCTGAAGCTTTCTTT.

This chain uses TRBV6-1 with TRBJ2-7, with D tentatively TRBD2 (8 bases). With 2 bases removed from V and 5 bases from J, the gap between germline ends came to 25 bases. The CDR3 spans 18 residues. CDR1 MNHNS and CDR2 SASEGT come from the germline V gene. The CDR3 bases are TGTGCCAGCAGTGAACGTGGCGGGGGGAGGGGGCGCAAGAACGAGCAGTACTTC. Protein: CASSERGGGRGRKNEQYF.

This clone was counted only a few times. The rearrangement uses TRBV10-1 and TRBJ2-2, with 11 nucleotides matching TRBD2. Losses at the gene ends were 3 bases for V and 3 bases for J; bases not matched to a gene: 0. CDR1 is WNHNN, CDR2 SYGVQD, per germline (reference sequence). This CDR3 has 15 residues. The CDR3 loop is CASSDSGRDTGELFF. The CDR3 DNA sequence: TGCGCCAGCAGTGATAGCGGGAGGGACACCGGGGAGCTGTTTTTT.

This rearrangement joins TRBV28 to TRBJ2-7, with 9 bases fitting TRBD2. The V segment lost 3 bases and the J segment 7 bases; nucleotides outside the gene matches: 10. Per the germline V gene, CDR1 is MDHEN and CDR2 is SYDVKM. The CDR3 spans 15 residues. CDR3 bases: TGTGCCAGCAGTTTTGAGGCGGGAGGGCCCTGGGAGCAGTACTTC. Protein: CASSFEAGGPWEQYF.